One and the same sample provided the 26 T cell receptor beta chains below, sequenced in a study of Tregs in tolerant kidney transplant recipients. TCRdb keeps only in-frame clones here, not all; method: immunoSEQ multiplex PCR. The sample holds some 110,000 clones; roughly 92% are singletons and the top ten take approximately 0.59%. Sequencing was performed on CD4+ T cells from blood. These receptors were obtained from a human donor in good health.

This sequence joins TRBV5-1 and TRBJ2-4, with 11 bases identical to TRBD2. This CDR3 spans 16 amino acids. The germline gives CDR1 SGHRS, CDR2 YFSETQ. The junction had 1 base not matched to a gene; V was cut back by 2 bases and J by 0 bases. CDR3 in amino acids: CASSLGLAGAKNIQYF. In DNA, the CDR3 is TGCGCCAGCAGCTTAGGACTAGCGGGAGCCAAAAACATTCAGTACTTC.

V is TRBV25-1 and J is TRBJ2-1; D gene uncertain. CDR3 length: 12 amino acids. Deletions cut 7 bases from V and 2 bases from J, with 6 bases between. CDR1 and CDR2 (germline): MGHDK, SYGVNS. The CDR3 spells CASTSTYNEQFF. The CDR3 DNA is TGTGCCAGCACTTCCACCTACAATGAGCAGTTCTTC.

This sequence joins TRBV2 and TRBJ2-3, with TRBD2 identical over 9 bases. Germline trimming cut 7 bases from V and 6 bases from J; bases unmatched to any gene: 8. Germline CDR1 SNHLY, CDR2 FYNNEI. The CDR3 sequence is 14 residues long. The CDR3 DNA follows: TGTGCCAGCACCCAGAGTAGCGGGGGCGATACGCAGTATTTT. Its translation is CASTQSSGGDTQYF.

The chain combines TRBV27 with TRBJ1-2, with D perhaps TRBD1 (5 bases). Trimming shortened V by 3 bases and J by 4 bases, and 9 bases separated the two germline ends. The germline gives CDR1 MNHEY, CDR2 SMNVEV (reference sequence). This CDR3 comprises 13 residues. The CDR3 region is CASSFARAYGYTF. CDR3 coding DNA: TGTGCCAGCAGTTTTGCCAGGGCCTATGGCTACACCTTC.

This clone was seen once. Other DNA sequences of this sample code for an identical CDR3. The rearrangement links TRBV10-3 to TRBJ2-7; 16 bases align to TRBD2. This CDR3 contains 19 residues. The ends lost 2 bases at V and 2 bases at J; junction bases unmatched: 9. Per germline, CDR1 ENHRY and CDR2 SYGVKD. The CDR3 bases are TGTGCCATCAGTGAGCCGGGACTAGCGGGGGGGCATCGGGCCTACGAGCAGTACTTC. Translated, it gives CAISEPGLAGGHRAYEQYF.

CDR3 sequence: CASSPGGAGETQYF. CDR3 bases: TGTGCCAGCAGCCCGGGGGGGGCGGGGGAGACCCAGTACTTC. The chain has TRBV6-1 and TRBJ2-5, with 8 bases matching TRBD2. V lost 6 bases, J lost 5 bases, and 8 bases stayed unmatched. CDR3 length equals 14 residues. Germline V gene sequence: CDR1 MNHNS, CDR2 SASEGT.

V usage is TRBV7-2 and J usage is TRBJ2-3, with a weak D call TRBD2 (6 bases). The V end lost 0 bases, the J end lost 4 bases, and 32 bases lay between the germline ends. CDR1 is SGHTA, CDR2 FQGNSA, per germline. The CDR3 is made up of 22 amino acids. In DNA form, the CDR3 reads TGTGCCAGCAGCTTAGCTCCTATTGTAGGGCAAGCGGGTCTTCCGATGGCAGATACGCAGTATTTT. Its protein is CASSLAPIVGQAGLPMADTQYF.

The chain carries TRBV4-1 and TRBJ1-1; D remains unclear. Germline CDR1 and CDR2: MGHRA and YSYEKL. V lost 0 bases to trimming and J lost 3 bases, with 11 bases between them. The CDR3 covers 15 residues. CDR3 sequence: CASSQDPKRHTEAFF. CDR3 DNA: TGCGCCAGCAGCCAAGACCCCAAACGCCACACTGAAGCTTTCTTT.

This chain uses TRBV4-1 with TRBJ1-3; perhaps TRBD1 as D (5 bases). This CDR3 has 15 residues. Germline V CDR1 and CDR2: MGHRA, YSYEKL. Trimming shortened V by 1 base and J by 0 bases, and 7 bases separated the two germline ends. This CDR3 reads CASSQGQRSGNTIYF. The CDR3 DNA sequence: TGCGCCAGCAGCCAAGGACAGCGCTCTGGAAACACCATATATTTT.

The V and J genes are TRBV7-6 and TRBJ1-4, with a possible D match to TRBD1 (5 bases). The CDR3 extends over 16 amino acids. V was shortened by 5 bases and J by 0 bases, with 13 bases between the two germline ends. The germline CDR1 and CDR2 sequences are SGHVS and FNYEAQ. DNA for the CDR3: TGTGCCAGCAGCACTAACAGGCCCTCAACTAATGAAAAACTGTTTTTT. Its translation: CASSTNRPSTNEKLFF. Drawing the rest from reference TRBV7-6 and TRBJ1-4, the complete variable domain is GAGVSQSPRYKVTKRGQDVALRCDPISGHVSLYWYRQALGQGPEFLTYFNYEAQQDKSGLPNDRFSAERPEGSISTLTIQRTEQRDSAMYRCASSTNRPSTNEKLFFGSGTQLSVL.

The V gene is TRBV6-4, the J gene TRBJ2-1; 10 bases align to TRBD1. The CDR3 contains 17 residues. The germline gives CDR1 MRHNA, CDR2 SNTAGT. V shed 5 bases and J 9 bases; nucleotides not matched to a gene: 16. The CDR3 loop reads CASSKGTGTGARGEQFF. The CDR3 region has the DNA TGTGCCAGCAGTAAGGGAACCGGGACAGGGGCTCGGGGTGAGCAGTTCTTC.

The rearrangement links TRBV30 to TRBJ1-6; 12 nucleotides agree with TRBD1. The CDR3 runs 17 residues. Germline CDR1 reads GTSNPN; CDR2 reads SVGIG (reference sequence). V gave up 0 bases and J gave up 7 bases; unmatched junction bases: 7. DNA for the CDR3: TGTGCCTGGAGTGTATGGGACAGGGGGCCAGGGAATTCACCCCTCCACTTT. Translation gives CAWSVWDRGPGNSPLHF. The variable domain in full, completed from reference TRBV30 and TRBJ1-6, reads SQTIHQWPATLVQPVGSPLSLECTVEGTSNPNLYWYRQAAGRGLQLLFYSVGIGQISSEVPQNLSASRPQDRQFILSSKKLLLSDSGFYLCAWSVWDRGPGNSPLHFGNGTRLTVT.

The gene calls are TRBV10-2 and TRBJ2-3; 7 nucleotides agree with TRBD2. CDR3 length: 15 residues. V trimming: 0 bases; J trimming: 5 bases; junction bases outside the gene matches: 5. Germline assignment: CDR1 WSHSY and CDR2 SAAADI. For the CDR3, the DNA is TGCGCCAGCAGTGAGTCGTGGGTAGCGGGAGATACGCAGTATTTT. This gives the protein CASSESWVAGDTQYF.

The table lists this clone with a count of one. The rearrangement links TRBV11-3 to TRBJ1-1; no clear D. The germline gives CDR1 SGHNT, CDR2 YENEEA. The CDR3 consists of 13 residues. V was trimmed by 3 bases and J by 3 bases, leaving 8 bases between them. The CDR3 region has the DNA TGTGCCAGCAGCTTGAGATTGGACACTGAAGCTTTCTTT. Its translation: CASSLRLDTEAFF.

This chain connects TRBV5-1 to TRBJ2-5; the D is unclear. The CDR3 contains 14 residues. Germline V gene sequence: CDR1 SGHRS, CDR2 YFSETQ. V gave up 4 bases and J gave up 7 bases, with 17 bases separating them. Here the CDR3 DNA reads TGCGCCAGCAGCGAATCCCCGCTTAAGGGGACCCAGTACTTC. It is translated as CASSESPLKGTQYF.

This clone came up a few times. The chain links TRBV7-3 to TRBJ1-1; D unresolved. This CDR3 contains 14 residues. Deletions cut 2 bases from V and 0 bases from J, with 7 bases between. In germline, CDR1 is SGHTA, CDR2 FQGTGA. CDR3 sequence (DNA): TGTGCCAGCAGCTTAGGGCCGCTGAACACTGAAGCTTTCTTT. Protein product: CASSLGPLNTEAFF.

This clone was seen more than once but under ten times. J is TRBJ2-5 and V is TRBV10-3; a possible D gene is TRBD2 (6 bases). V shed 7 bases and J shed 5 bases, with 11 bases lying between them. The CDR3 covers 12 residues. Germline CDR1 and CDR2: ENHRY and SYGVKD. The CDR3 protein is CAIKDSGETQYF. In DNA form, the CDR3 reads TGTGCCATCAAAGACAGCGGGGAGACCCAGTACTTC.

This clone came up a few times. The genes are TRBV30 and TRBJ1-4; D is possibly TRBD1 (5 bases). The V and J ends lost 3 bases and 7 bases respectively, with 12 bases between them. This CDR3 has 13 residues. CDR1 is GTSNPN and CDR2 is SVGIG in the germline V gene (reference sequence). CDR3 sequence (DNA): TGTGCCTGGAGCGGGGGAGCCCCTGAAAAACTGTTTTTT. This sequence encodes CAWSGGAPEKLFF.

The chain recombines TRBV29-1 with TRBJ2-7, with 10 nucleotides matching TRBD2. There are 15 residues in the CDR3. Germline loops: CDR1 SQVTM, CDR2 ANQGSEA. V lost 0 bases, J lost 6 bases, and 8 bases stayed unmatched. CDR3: CSVEDTSGRAGEQYF. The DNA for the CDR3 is TGCAGCGTTGAAGATACAAGCGGGAGGGCCGGCGAGCAGTACTTC.

The DNA of the CDR3 is TGTGCCAGCAGCTTGATCAGTCTAGCGGGAGTATACAATGAGCAGTTCTTC. It codes for CASSLISLAGVYNEQFF. The gene calls are TRBV5-4 and TRBJ2-1, with TRBD2 matching 10 bases. This CDR3 comprises 17 residues. CDR1 is SGHNT and CDR2 is YYREEE in the germline V gene (reference sequence). The V segment lost 1 base and the J segment 4 bases; nucleotides outside the gene matches: 8.

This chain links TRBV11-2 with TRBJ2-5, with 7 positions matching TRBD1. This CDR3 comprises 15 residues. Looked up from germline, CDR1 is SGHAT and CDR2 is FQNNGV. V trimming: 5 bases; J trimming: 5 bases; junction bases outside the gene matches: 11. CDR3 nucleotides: TGTGCCAGCAGCCCTTTAAAGGGGGCAGGGGAGACCCAGTACTTC. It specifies CASSPLKGAGETQYF.

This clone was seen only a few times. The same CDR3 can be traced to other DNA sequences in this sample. The CDR3 DNA reads as TGCAGCGTTGAAGAGGGGGGTGGAGGCTACACCTTC. Translating gives CSVEEGGGGYTF. This chain connects TRBV29-1 to TRBJ1-2; possible D gene TRBD1, 5 bases. The V gene's germline CDR1 is SQVTM and CDR2 ANQGSEA. The CDR3 is made up of 12 amino acids. V was clipped by 0 bases and J by 8 bases, with 10 bases between them.

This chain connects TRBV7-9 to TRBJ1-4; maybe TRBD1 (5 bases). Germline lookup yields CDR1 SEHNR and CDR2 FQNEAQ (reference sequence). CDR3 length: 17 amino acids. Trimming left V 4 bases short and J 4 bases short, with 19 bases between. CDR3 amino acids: CASSSPFSGRGNEKLFF. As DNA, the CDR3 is TGTGCCAGCAGCTCACCATTCTCGGGGAGGGGTAATGAAAAACTGTTTTTT.

In DNA, the CDR3 is TGTGCCAGCAGTTTCGGGCCGGGTGGCTACACCTTC. Translation: CASSFGPGGYTF. This sequence joins TRBV27 and TRBJ1-2; D is uncertain. V lost 3 bases and J lost 7, with 9 bases in between. The CDR3 is 12 amino acids. CDR1 MNHEY and CDR2 SMNVEV come from the germline V gene (reference sequence).

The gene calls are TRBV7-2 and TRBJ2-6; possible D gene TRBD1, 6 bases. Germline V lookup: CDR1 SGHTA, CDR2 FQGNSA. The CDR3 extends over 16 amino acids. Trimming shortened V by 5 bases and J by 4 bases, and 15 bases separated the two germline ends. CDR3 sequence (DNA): TGTGCCAGCAGCCTCTGGGACACCTCGGGGGCCAACGTCCTGACTTTC. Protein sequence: CASSLWDTSGANVLTF.

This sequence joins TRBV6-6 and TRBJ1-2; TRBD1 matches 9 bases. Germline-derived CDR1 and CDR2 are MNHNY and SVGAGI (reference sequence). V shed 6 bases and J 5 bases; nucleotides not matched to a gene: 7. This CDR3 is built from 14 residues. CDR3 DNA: TGTGCCAGCAGCTACAGGGGGCCGGGGTATGGCTACACCTTC. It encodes CASSYRGPGYGYTF.